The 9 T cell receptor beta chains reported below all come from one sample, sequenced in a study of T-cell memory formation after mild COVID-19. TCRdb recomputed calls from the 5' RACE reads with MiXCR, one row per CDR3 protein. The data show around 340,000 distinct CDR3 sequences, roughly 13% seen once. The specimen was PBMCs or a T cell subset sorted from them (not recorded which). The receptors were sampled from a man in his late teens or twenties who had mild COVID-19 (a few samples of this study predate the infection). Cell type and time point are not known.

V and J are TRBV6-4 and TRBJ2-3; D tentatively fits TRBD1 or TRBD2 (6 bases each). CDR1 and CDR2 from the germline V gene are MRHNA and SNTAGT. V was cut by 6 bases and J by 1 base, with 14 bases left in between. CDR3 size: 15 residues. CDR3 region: CASSYRGQGTDTQYF. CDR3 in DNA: TGTGCCAGCAGCTACCGGGGGCAGGGCACAGATACGCAGTATTTT.

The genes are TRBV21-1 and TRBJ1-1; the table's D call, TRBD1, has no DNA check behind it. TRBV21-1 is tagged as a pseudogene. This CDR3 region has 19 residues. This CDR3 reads CASSTESRIRGPENTEAFF. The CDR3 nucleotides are TGTGCCAGCAGCACCGAGAGCAGGATCAGGGGGCCGGAGAACACTGAAGCTTTCTTT.

Written as DNA, the CDR3 is TGTGCCATCAGTGAGTCGGCGGGGCAGGGATTCGGGGGTGAGCAGTTCTTC. Translated, it gives CAISESAGQGFGGEQFF. The chain recombines TRBV10-3 with TRBJ2-1; possible D gene TRBD2, 6 bases. The germline gives CDR1 ENHRY, CDR2 SYGVKD. The V and J ends lost 0 bases and 9 bases respectively, with 21 bases between them. The CDR3 length is 17 residues.

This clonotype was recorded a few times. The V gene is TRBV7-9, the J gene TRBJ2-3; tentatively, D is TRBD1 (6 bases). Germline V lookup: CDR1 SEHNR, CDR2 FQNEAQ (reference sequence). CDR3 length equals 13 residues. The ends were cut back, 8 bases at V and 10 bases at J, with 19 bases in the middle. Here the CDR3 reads CASGYARDNSQYF. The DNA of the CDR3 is TGTGCCAGCGGATATGCACGGGACAATTCGCAGTATTTT.

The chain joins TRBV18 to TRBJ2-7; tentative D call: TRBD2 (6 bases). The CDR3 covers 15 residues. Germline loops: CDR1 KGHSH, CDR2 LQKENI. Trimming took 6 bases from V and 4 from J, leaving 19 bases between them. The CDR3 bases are TGTGCCAGCTCCTTTCGTGGAGGGGCAGGGTACGAGCAGTACTTC. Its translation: CASSFRGGAGYEQYF.

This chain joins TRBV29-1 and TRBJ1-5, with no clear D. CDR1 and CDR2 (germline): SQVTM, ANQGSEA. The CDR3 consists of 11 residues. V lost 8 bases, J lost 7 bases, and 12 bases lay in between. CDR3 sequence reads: CSITEEQPQHF. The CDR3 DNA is TGCAGCATAACGGAAGAGCAGCCCCAGCATTTT.

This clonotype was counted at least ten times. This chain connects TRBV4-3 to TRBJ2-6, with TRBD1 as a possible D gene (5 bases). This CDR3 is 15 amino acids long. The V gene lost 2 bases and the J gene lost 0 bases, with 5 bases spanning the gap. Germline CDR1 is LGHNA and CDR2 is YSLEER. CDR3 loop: CASSQQGSGANVLTF. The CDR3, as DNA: TGCGCCAGCAGCCAACAGGGCTCTGGGGCCAACGTCCTGACTTTC.

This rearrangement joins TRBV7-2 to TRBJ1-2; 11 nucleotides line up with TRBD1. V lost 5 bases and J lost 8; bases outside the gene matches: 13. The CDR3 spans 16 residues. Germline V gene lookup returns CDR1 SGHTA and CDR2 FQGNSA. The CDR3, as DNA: TGTGCCAGCAGCCTCGGACAGGGGGCGACCGATAAAGGCTACACCTTC. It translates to CASSLGQGATDKGYTF. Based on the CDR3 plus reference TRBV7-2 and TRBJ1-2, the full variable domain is GAGVSQSPSNKVTEKGKDVELRCDPISGHTALYWYRQSLGQGLEFLIYFQGNSAPDKSGLPSDRFSAERTGGSVSTLTIQRTQQEDSAVYLCASSLGQGATDKGYTFGSGTRLTVV.

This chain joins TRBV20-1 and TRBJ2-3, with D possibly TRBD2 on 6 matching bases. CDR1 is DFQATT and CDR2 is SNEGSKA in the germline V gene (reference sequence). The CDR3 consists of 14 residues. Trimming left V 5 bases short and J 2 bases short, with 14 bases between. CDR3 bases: TGCAGTGCTCTCCGGGGGTCGAACACAGATACGCAGTATTTT. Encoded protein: CSALRGSNTDTQYF.